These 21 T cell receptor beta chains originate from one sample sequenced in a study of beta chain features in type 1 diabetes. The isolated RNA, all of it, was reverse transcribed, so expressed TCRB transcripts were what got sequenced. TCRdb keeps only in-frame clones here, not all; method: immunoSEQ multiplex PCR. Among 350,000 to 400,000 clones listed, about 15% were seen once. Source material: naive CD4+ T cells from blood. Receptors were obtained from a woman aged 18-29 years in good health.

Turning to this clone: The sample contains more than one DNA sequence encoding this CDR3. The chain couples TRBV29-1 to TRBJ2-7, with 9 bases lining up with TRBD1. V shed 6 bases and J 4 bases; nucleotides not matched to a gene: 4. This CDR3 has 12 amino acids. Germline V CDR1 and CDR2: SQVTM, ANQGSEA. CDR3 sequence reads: CSVGGQGYEQYF. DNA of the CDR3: TGCAGCGTGGGAGGACAGGGGTACGAGCAGTACTTC.

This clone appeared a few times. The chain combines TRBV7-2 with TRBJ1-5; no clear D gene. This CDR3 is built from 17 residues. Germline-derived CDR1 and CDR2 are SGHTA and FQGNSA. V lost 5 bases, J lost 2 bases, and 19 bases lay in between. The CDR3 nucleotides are TGTGCCAGCAGCCCCCGAAGGTCAAAGGGAGGCAATCAGCCCCAGCATTTT. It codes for CASSPRRSKGGNQPQHF.

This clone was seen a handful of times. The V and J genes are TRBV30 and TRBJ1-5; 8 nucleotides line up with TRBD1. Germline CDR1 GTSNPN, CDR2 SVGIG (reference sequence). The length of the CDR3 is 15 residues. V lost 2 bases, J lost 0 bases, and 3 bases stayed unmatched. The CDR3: CAWSRTGGSNQPQHF. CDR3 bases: TGTGCCTGGAGTCGTACAGGGGGTAGCAATCAGCCCCAGCATTTT.

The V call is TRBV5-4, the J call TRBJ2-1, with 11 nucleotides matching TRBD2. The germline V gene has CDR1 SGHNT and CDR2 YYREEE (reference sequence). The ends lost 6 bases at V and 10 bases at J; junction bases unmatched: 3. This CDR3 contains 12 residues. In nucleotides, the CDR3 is TGTGCCAGCACTCTAGCGGGGGGAGAGCAGTTCTTC. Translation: CASTLAGGEQFF. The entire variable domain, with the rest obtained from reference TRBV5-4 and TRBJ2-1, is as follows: ETGVTQSPTHLIKTRGQQVTLRCSSQSGHNTVSWYQQALGQGPQFIFQYYREEENGRGNFPPRFSGLQFPNYSSELNVNALELDDSALYLCASTLAGGEQFFGPGTRLTVL.

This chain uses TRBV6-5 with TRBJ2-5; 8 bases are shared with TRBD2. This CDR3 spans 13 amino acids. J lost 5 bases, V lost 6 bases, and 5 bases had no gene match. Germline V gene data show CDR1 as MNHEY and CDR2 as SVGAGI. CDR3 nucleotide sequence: TGTGCCAGCAGACGGACTAGCAGGGAGACCCAGTACTTC. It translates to CASRRTSRETQYF.

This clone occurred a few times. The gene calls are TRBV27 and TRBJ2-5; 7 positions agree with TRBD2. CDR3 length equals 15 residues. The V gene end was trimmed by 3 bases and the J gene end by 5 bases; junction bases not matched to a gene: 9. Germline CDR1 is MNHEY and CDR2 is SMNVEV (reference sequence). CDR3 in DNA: TGTGCCAGCAGTTTGGGCGGGAGAGGGTATGAGACCCAGTACTTC. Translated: CASSLGGRGYETQYF.

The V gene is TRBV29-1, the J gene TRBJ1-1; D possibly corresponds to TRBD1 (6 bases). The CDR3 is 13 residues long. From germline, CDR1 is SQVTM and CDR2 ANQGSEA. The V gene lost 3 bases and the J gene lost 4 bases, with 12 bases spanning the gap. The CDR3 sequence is CSVEGGGGTEAFF. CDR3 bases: TGCAGCGTTGAGGGGGGAGGGGGCACTGAAGCTTTCTTT.

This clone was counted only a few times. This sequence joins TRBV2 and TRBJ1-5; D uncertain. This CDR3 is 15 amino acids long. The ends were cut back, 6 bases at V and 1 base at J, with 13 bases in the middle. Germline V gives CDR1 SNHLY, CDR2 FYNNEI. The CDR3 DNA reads TGTGCCAGCAGGCTCGGGGTTATGAGCAATCAGCCCCAGCATTTT. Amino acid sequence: CASRLGVMSNQPQHF. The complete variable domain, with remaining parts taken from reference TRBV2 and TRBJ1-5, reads EPEVTQTPSHQVTQMGQEVILRCVPISNHLYFYWYRQILGQKVEFLVSFYNNEISEKSEIFDDQFSVERPDGSNFTLKIRSTKLEDSAMYFCASRLGVMSNQPQHFGDGTRLSIL.

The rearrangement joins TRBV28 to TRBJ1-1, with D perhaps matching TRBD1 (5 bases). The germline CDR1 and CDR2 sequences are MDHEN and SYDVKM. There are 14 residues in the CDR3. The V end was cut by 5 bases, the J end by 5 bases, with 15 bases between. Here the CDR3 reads CASSPPRGGTEAFF. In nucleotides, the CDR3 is TGTGCCAGCAGTCCCCCTCGGGGGGGGACTGAAGCTTTCTTT.

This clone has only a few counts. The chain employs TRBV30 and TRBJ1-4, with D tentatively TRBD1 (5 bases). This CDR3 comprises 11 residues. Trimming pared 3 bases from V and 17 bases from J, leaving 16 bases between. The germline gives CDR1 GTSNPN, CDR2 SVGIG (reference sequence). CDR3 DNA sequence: TGTGCCTGGAGAGGGGAGGGCCGGGCCTTTTTT. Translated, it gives CAWRGEGRAFF.

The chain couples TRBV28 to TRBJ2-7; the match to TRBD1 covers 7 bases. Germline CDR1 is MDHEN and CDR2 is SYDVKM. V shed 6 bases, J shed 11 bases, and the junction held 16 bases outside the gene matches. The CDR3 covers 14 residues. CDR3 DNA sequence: TGTGCCAGCAGACCCGGACAGGCTGATGGTTTCGAGTACTTC. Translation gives CASRPGQADGFEYF.

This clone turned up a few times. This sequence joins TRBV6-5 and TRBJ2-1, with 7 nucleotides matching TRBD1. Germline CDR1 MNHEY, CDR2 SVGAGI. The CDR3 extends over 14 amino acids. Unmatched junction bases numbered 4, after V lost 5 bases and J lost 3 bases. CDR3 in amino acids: CASSEGGLYNEQFF. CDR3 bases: TGTGCCAGCAGTGAAGGGGGCCTCTACAATGAGCAGTTCTTC.

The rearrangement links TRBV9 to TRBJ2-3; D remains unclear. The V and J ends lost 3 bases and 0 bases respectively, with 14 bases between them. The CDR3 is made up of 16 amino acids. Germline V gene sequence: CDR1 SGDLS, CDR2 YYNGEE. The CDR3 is CASSELTRKSTDTQYF. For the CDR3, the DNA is TGTGCCAGCAGCGAACTCACCAGGAAGAGCACAGATACGCAGTATTTT.

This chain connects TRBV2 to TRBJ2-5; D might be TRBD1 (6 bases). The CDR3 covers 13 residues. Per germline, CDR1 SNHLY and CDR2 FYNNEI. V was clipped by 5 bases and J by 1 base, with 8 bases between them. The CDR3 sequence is CASSRDIQETQYF. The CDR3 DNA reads TGTGCCAGCAGTCGGGACATCCAAGAGACCCAGTACTTC.

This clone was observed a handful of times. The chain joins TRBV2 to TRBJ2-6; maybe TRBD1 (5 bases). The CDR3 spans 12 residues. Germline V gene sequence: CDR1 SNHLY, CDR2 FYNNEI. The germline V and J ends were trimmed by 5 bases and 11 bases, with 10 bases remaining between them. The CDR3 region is CASSLQTDVLTF. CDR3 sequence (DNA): TGTGCCAGCAGTTTACAGACAGACGTCCTGACTTTC.

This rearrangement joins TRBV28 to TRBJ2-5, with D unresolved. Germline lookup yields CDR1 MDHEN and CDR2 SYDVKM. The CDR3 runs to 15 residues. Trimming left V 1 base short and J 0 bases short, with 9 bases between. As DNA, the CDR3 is TGTGCCAGCAGTTTATCGTCGACATACCAAGAGACCCAGTACTTC. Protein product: CASSLSSTYQETQYF.

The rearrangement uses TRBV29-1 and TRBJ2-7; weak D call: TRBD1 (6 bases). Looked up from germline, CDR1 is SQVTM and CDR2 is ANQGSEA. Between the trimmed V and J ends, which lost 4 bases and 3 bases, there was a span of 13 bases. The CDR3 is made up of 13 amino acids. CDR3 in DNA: TGCAGCGTTGCGACAGGATCGTTCTACGAGCAGTACTTC. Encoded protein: CSVATGSFYEQYF.

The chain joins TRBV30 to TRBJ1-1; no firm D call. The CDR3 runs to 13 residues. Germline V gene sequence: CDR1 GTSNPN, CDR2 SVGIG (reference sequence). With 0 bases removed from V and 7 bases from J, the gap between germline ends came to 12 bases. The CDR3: CAWSVLAAGEAFF. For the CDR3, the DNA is TGTGCCTGGAGTGTACTCGCTGCGGGTGAAGCTTTCTTT.

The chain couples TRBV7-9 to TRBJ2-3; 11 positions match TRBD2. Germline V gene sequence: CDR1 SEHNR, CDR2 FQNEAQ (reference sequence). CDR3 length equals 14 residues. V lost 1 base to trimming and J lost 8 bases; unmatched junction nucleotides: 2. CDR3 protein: CASSLEGLAGTQYF. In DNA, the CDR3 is TGTGCCAGCAGCTTAGAAGGACTAGCGGGTACGCAGTATTTT.

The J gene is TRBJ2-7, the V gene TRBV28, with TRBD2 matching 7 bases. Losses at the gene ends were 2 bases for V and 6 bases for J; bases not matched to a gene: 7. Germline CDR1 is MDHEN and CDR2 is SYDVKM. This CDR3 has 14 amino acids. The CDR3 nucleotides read TGTGCCAGCAGTTTAACTCCGGGACTACTCGAGCAGTACTTC. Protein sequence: CASSLTPGLLEQYF.

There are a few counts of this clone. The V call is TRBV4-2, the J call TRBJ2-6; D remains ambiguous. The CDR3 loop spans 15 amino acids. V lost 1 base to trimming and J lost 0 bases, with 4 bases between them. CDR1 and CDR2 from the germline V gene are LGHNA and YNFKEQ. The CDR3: CASSQAGSGANVLTF. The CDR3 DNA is TGTGCCAGCAGCCAAGCAGGCTCTGGGGCCAACGTCCTGACTTTC.